Below are 16 T cell receptor beta chains sequenced from a single sample in a study of control samples from healthy donors and cancer patients. Sequenced by immunoSEQ multiplex PCR; TCRdb stores in-frame clones only, minus some. Of fewer than 200,000 clones in the sample, 85% to 95% were seen once. Specimen: blood. These receptors were collected from a man aged 25-45 years in good health.

The V call is TRBV9, the J call TRBJ2-5; D is perhaps TRBD2 (7 bases). CDR1 is SGDLS, CDR2 YYNGEE, per germline. CDR3 size: 15 residues. The V end was cut by 3 bases, the J end by 3 bases, with 15 bases between. CDR3 bases: TGTGCCAGCAGCGCCCAGGGGAGGGAGGAAGAGACCCAGTACTTC. It encodes CASSAQGREEETQYF.

The V gene is TRBV6-2 or TRBV6-3, the J gene TRBJ1-4; tentatively, D is TRBD1 (5 bases). The CDR3 is 15 residues long. Germline lookup yields CDR1 MNHEY and CDR2 SVGEGT. Trimming removed 3 bases at V and 0 bases at J, with 8 bases between. The CDR3 reads CASSYGGATNEKLFF. CDR3 nucleotides: TGTGCCAGCAGTTATGGGGGTGCAACTAATGAAAAACTGTTTTTT.

V and J are TRBV10-3 and TRBJ2-2; TRBD1 agrees at 7 bases. The V gene's germline CDR1 is ENHRY and CDR2 SYGVKD. The junction had 11 bases not matched to a gene; V was cut back by 9 bases and J by 4 bases. The CDR3 has 15 residues. The CDR3 region is CAMRSDRVGTGELFF. CDR3 DNA sequence: TGTGCCATGAGGAGTGACAGGGTGGGCACCGGGGAGCTGTTTTTT.

The chain employs TRBV7-6 and TRBJ2-7; 8 nucleotides agree with TRBD1. Germline assignment: CDR1 SGHVS and CDR2 FNYEAQ. V was pared by 4 bases and J by 5 bases, with 1 base of the junction left unmatched. This CDR3 region has 12 residues. CDR3 sequence (DNA): TGTGCCAGCAGCTCGACAGGGGACGAGCAGTACTTC. Amino acids: CASSSTGDEQYF.

This chain joins TRBV4-2 and TRBJ2-1; 7 bases fit TRBD2. Germline CDR1 LGHNA, CDR2 YNFKEQ. This CDR3 comprises 13 residues. Losses at the gene ends were 3 bases for V and 5 bases for J; bases not matched to a gene: 1. As DNA, the CDR3 is TGTGCCAGCAGCCAGCGGGGGAACAATGAGCAGTTCTTC. Translation gives CASSQRGNNEQFF.

V and J are TRBV24-1 and TRBJ1-1, with D possibly TRBD1 on 5 matching bases. Trimming shortened V by 4 bases and J by 4 bases, and 21 bases separated the two germline ends. This CDR3 is built from 17 residues. Germline CDR1 is KGHDR and CDR2 is SFDVKD. In DNA form, the CDR3 reads TGTGCCACCAGTGAAGGTCTCCCGGGGGTGGGTCCCACTGAAGCTTTCTTT. Amino acid sequence: CATSEGLPGVGPTEAFF.

The chain joins TRBV6-2 or TRBV6-3 to TRBJ2-7; TRBD2 aligns across 9 bases. The CDR3 is 15 amino acids. After removal of 0 bases from V and 7 bases from J, the junction contained 7 bases not matched to a gene. Per the germline V gene, CDR1 is MNHEY and CDR2 is SVGEGT. CDR3 sequence (DNA): TGTGCCAGCAGTTACTCGTCAAGCGGGGGGAAAGAGCAGTACTTC. Protein sequence: CASSYSSSGGKEQYF.

This clone was detected once. The chain combines TRBV12-3 or TRBV12-4 with TRBJ2-7, with D tentatively TRBD1 (7 bases). CDR3 length equals 13 residues. The V end was cut by 5 bases, the J end by 7 bases, with 15 bases between. CDR3 region: CASSRQGGLEQYF. The DNA of the CDR3 is TGTGCCAGCAGTAGACAGGGAGGTTTGGAGCAGTACTTC.

The chain employs TRBV7-2 and TRBJ1-2; 8 bases are a match to TRBD1. Looked up from germline, CDR1 is SGHTA and CDR2 is FQGNSA. This CDR3 contains 13 residues. Trimming cost V 3 bases and J 8 bases; bases outside gene matches: 5. The CDR3 loop reads CASSLTGAGGYTF. DNA of the CDR3: TGTGCCAGCAGCTTGACAGGGGCGGGCGGCTACACCTTC.

The rearrangement links TRBV18 to TRBJ1-1, with D uncertain. Germline CDR1 is KGHSH and CDR2 is LQKENI. Trimming removed 6 bases from V and 3 bases from J, with 11 bases in between. This CDR3 spans 13 amino acids. The CDR3 reads CASSASIDTEAFF. The CDR3 DNA sequence: TGTGCCAGCTCTGCGAGCATAGACACTGAAGCTTTCTTT.

This chain links TRBV29-1 with TRBJ1-2; 7 bases are shared with TRBD1. V dropped 0 bases and J dropped 4; count of bases not matched to a gene: 2. The CDR3 runs 13 residues. Germline V gene sequence: CDR1 SQVTM, CDR2 ANQGSEA. In DNA, the CDR3 is TGCAGCGTTGAAGATGGGACAGTCTATGGCTACACCTTC. The encoded protein is CSVEDGTVYGYTF.

The chain combines TRBV10-3 with TRBJ2-7; D gene unclear. Germline V gene sequence: CDR1 ENHRY, CDR2 SYGVKD. This CDR3 spans 12 amino acids. V lost 3 bases, J lost 0 bases, and 3 bases lay in between. CDR3 amino acids: CAISDYSYEQYF. CDR3 DNA: TGTGCCATCAGTGACTACTCCTACGAGCAGTACTTC.

Comments on this clone: In the same sample, other DNA sequences code for this CDR3. This rearrangement joins TRBV28 to TRBJ1-5; D remains unclear. Germline assignment: CDR1 MDHEN and CDR2 SYDVKM. Trimming pared 4 bases from V and 1 base from J, leaving 17 bases between. CDR3 length: 17 amino acids. This CDR3 reads CASSSPPAVRSNQPQHF. The CDR3 DNA reads as TGTGCCAGCAGTTCCCCCCCTGCTGTCAGGAGCAATCAGCCCCAGCATTTT.

The chain uses TRBV5-1 and TRBJ1-4, with D perhaps TRBD1 (6 bases). The CDR3 spans 14 residues. Germline V gene data show CDR1 as SGHRS and CDR2 as YFSETQ. Trimming removed 4 bases from V and 7 bases from J, with 14 bases in between. CDR3 DNA: TGCGCCAGCAGCCCCAACAGGGCGGCTGAAAAACTGTTTTTT. This translates into CASSPNRAAEKLFF.

This chain joins TRBV6-5 and TRBJ2-1, with D possibly matching TRBD2 (6 bases). The CDR3 spans 15 residues. Germline CDR1 and CDR2: MNHEY and SVGAGI. V gave up 6 bases and J gave up 9 bases, with 21 bases separating them. CDR3 coding DNA: TGTGCCAGCAGCGACGGGAGAAGGGGAGTTAGTGAGCAGTTCTTC. Translated: CASSDGRRGVSEQFF.

The rearrangement links TRBV15 to TRBJ1-4, with D possibly being TRBD1 (5 bases). V shed 0 bases and J shed 8 bases, with 13 bases lying between them. The germline V gene has CDR1 LNHNV and CDR2 YYDKDF (reference sequence). This CDR3 contains 15 residues. The CDR3 sequence is CATSRDRQGPEKLFF. DNA of the CDR3: TGTGCCACCAGCAGAGATCGGCAGGGCCCCGAAAAACTGTTTTTT.